This T cell receptor beta chain originates from a study of T-cell memory formation after mild COVID-19. Looking at the study overall: Clusters of TCRs were largely donor specific.

Regarding the study as a whole: Mostly located in CM and EM were contracting CD4+ clones, with contracting CD8+ clones located in EMRA. Clones contracting day 15 to 85 were balanced CD4/CD8; later expanders leaned CD4+.

TCR alpha and TCR beta cDNA libraries with sample barcodes and UMIs came from 5'RACE using constant-segment primers. A single record per CDR3 protein comes from TCRdb applying MiXCR to the 5' RACE reads. The sample consists of 400,000 to 500,000 distinct CDR3 sequences, 24% of them appearing once. CDR1 DFQATT and CDR2 SNEGSKA come from the germline V gene (reference sequence). The CDR3 contains 11 residues. With 6 bases removed from V and 6 bases from J, the gap between germline ends came to 10 bases. Concerning this clonotype itself: The antigen remains undetermined.

The sequence came from an adult woman who had mild COVID-19 (a few samples of this study predate the infection). Cell type and time point are not known. The specimen sequenced was PBMCs or a T cell subset sorted from them (not recorded which). V is TRBV20-1 and J is TRBJ2-3; D call uncertain. The DNA for the CDR3 is TGCAGTGCAAACATAGGGGATACGCAGTATTTT. This sequence encodes CSANIGDTQYF.